The 8 T cell receptor beta chains presented below share a single source sample, sequenced in a study of T-cell memory formation after mild COVID-19. One entry per CDR3 protein results from TCRdb running MiXCR on the 5' RACE reads. The sample holds around 310,000 distinct CDR3 sequences, around 20% seen once. Sequencing used PBMCs or a T cell subset sorted from them (not recorded which). The receptors here all came from a man younger than 35 who had mild COVID-19 (a few samples of this study predate the infection). Cell type and time point are not known.

This clonotype showed up many times. The rearrangement joins TRBV5-1 to TRBJ1-2; D possibly corresponds to TRBD1 (6 bases). CDR1 is SGHRS, CDR2 YFSETQ, per germline. Trimming took off 4 bases at V and 2 bases at J, with 15 bases between the two ends. The CDR3 runs to 15 residues. As DNA, the CDR3 is TGCGCCAGCAGCCCGGACGGACAGTGGAACTATGGCTACACCTTC. Encoded protein: CASSPDGQWNYGYTF.

The genes are TRBV15 and TRBJ1-6; D unresolved. V shed 0 bases and J shed 6 bases, with 12 bases lying between them. There are 16 residues in the CDR3. Germline CDR1 reads LNHNV; CDR2 reads YYDKDF (reference sequence). In DNA, the CDR3 is TGTGCCACCAGCAGAGATCTTGGCCGGATTAATTCACCCCTCCACTTT. Its protein is CATSRDLGRINSPLHF.

This clonotype was seen a few times. J is TRBJ1-6 and V is TRBV7-9; D is uncertain. The CDR3 spans 12 residues. Trimming removed 5 bases at V and 8 bases at J, with 7 bases between. The germline gives CDR1 SEHNR, CDR2 FQNEAQ (reference sequence). This CDR3 is CASSLADSPLHF. CDR3 DNA: TGTGCCAGCAGCCTGGCTGATTCACCCCTCCACTTT.

Only a few counts were recorded for this clonotype. The chain recombines TRBV11-2 with TRBJ1-4; TRBD1 might be the D (5 bases). Germline V gene data show CDR1 as SGHAT and CDR2 as FQNNGV. The V gene lost 5 bases and the J gene lost 3 bases, with 13 bases spanning the gap. The CDR3 loop spans 15 amino acids. The CDR3 loop reads CASSPRGDPNEKLFF. The DNA for the CDR3 is TGTGCCAGCAGCCCCCGCGGGGACCCTAATGAAAAACTGTTTTTT. The full variable domain, rest sourced from reference TRBV11-2 and TRBJ1-4, is EAGVAQSPRYKIIEKRQSVAFWCNPISGHATLYWYQQILGQGPKLLIQFQNNGVVDDSQLPKDRFSAERLKGVDSTLKIQPAKLEDSAVYLCASSPRGDPNEKLFFGSGTQLSVL.

The CDR3 region has the DNA TGTGCCAGCAGCTTAGGCGGAGAGCGGATACAGTATTTT. This encodes CASSLGGERIQYF. The chain joins TRBV7-6 to TRBJ2-3, with a tentative D call TRBD2 (5 bases). Germline values: CDR1 SGHVS, CDR2 FNYEAQ. This CDR3 is 13 amino acids long. The V end was cut by 1 base, the J end by 12 bases, with 14 bases between. The entire variable domain, with the rest obtained from reference TRBV7-6 and TRBJ2-3, is as follows: GAGVSQSPRYKVTKRGQDVALRCDPISGHVSLYWYRQALGQGPEFLTYFNYEAQQDKSGLPNDRFSAERPEGSISTLTIQRTEQRDSAMYRCASSLGGERIQYFGPGTRLTVL.

The V and J genes are TRBV6-5 and TRBJ2-3; TRBD2 matches 8 bases. Trimming cost V 7 bases and J 3 bases; bases outside gene matches: 3. CDR1 is MNHEY and CDR2 is SVGAGI in the germline V gene. This CDR3 has 13 residues. DNA of the CDR3: TGTGCCAGCAAGCAGCGGGGGACAGATACGCAGTATTTT. This sequence encodes CASKQRGTDTQYF.

This clonotype was found a few times. The chain is built from TRBV20-1 and TRBJ1-5; D is uncertain. The CDR3 extends over 12 amino acids. CDR1 and CDR2 (germline): DFQATT, SNEGSKA (reference sequence). With 2 bases removed from V and 6 bases from J, the gap between germline ends came to 8 bases. CDR3 bases: TGCAGTGCTAGATCAGAGGGTCAGCCCCAGCATTTT. Protein: CSARSEGQPQHF.

This clonotype was detected a few times. The chain employs TRBV3-1 and TRBJ2-7; 12 bases map to TRBD1. Germline CDR1 LGHDT, CDR2 YNNKEL (reference sequence). V gave up 0 bases and J gave up 7 bases; unmatched junction bases: 7. The CDR3 is made up of 16 amino acids. The CDR3 spells CASSQERDRGPREQYV. The CDR3 DNA reads TGTGCCAGCAGCCAAGAGAGGGACAGGGGGCCGAGGGAGCAGTACGTC.